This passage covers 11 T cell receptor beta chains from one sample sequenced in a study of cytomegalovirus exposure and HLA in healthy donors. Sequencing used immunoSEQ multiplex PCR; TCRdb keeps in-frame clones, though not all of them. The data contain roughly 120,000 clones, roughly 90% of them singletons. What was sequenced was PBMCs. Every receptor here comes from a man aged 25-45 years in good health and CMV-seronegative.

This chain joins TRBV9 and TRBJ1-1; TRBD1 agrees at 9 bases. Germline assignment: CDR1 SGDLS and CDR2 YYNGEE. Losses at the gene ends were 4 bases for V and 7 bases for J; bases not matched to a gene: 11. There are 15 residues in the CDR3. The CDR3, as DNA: TGTGCCAGCAGCTCGCGGACAGGGGCCCAACGTGAAGCTTTCTTT. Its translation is CASSSRTGAQREAFF.

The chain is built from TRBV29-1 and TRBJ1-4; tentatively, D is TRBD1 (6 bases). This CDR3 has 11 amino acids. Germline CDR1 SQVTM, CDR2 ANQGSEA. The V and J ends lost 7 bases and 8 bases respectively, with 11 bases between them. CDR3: CSAYRGEKLFF. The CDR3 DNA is TGCAGCGCTTATAGGGGGGAAAAACTGTTTTTT. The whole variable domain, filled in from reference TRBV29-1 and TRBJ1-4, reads SAVISQKPSRDICQRGTSLTIQCQVDSQVTMMFWYRQQPGQSLTLIATANQGSEATYESGFVIDKFPISRPNLTFSTLTVSNMSPEDSSIYLCSAYRGEKLFFGSGTQLSVL.

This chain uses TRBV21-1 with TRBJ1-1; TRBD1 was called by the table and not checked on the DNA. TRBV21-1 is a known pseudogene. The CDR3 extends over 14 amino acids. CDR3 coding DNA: TGTGCCAGCAGCAAAGAGGGCAGGGGAACTGAAGCTTTCTTT. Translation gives CASSKEGRGTEAFF.

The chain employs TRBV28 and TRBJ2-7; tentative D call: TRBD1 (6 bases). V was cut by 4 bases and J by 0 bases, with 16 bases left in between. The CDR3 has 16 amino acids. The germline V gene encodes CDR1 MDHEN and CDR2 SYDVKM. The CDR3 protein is CASSSPLGTSSYEQYF. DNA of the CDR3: TGTGCCAGCAGTTCGCCCCTCGGGACATCCTCCTACGAGCAGTACTTC.

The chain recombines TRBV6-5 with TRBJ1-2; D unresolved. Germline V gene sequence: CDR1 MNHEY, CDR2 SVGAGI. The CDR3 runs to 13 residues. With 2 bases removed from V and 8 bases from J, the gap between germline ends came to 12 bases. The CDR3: CASSYDHAGGYTF. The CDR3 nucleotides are TGTGCCAGCAGTTACGACCACGCCGGGGGCTACACCTTC.

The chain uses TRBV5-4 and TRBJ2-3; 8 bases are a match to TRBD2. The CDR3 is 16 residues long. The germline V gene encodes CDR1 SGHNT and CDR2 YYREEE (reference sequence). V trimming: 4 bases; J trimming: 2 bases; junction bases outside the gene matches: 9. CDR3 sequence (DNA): TGTGCCAGCAGCCCGGACCAGCGGGGGACCACAGATACGCAGTATTTT. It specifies CASSPDQRGTTDTQYF.

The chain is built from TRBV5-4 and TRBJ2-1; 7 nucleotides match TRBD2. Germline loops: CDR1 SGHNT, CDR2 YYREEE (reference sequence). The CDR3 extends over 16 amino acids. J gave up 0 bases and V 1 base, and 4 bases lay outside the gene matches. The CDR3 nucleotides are TGTGCCAGCAGCTTGCAGCGGGGCAGCTCCTACAATGAGCAGTTCTTC. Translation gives CASSLQRGSSYNEQFF. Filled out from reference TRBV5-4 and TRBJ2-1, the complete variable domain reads ETGVTQSPTHLIKTRGQQVTLRCSSQSGHNTVSWYQQALGQGPQFIFQYYREEENGRGNFPPRFSGLQFPNYSSELNVNALELDDSALYLCASSLQRGSSYNEQFFGPGTRLTVL.

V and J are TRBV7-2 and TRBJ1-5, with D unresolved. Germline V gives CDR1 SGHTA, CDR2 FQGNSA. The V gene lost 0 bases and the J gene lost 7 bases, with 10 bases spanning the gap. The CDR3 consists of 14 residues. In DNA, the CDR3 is TGTGCCAGCAGCTTAGCGGCGGGCAGCCAGCCCCAGCATTTT. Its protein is CASSLAAGSQPQHF.

The CDR3 protein is CASSYGSRTDTQYF. CDR3 DNA: TGTGCCAGCAGCTACGGGTCCCGCACAGATACGCAGTATTTT. The chain carries TRBV7-3 and TRBJ2-3, with D unresolved. From germline, CDR1 is SGHTA and CDR2 FQGTGA. V lost 4 bases and J 1 base, leaving 9 bases between the germline ends. This CDR3 is 14 amino acids long.

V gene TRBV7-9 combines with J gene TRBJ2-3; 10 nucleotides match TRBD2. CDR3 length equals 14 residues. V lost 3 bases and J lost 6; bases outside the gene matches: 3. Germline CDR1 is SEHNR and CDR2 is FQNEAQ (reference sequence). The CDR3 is CASSFTSGADTQYF. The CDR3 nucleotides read TGTGCCAGCAGCTTCACTAGCGGGGCTGATACGCAGTATTTT.

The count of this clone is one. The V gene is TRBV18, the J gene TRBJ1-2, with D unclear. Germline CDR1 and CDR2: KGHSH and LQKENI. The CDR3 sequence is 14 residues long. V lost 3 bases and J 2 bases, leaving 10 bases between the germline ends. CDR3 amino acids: CASSPNERNYGYTF. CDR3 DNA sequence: TGTGCCAGCTCACCCAACGAACGGAACTATGGCTACACCTTC.